The rows below give T cell receptor beta chains drawn from one sample of a study of blood T cell repertoires in COVID-19. Some clones are missing from TCRdb's copy, which holds only in-frame ones; the method was immunoSEQ multiplex PCR. The sample has roughly 410,000 clones, around 87% seen once. The sequencing sample was made of peripheral blood. These receptors all come from a woman between 55 and 75 years old with COVID-19, enrolled during active disease. CDR3s include the opening cysteine and the closing phenylalanine or tryptophan. D genes are given only for firm matches. Some rows have no size entry. The others give once, few or many, or a class for an expanded clone.

>TRBJ1-2|.|TRBV4-1|few|16
CASSQVVGAPNYGYTF
TGCGCCAGCAGCCAAGTGGTCGGTGCCCCTAACTATGGCTACACCTTC
>TRBJ1-3|.|TRBV28|.|15
CASSLNFFSGNTIYF
TGTGCCAGCAGTTTAAACTTCTTCTCTGGAAACACCATATATTTT
>TRBJ2-7|.|TRBV18|.|13
CASSPSISYEQYF
TGTGCCAGCTCACCCTCCATCAGTTACGAGCAGTACTTC
>TRBJ1-4|.|TRBV3-1/TRBV3-2|.|14
CASGQRSTNEKLFF
TGTGCCAGCGGGCAGAGATCAACTAATGAAAAACTGTTTTTT
>TRBJ1-3|.|TRBV6-5|.|15
CASSYSAGAGNTIYF
TGTGCCAGCAGTTACTCGGCAGGGGCAGGAAACACCATATATTTT
>TRBJ2-1|TRBD1|TRBV28|.|15
CASSPSGTGSDEQFF
TGTGCCAGCAGCCCCTCCGGGACAGGGTCGGATGAGCAGTTCTTC
>TRBJ2-5|TRBD2|TRBV11-2|.|15
CASSTGLAEVETQYF
TGTGCCAGCAGCACGGGACTAGCGGAGGTAGAGACCCAGTACTTC
>TRBJ2-7|TRBD1|TRBV5-6|.|15
CASSVGTGEGLEQYF
TGTGCCAGCAGCGTAGGGACAGGGGAGGGTTTGGAGCAGTACTTC
>TRBJ1-1|.|TRBV7-9|few|14
CASSLGASLTEAFF
TGTGCCAGCAGCTTAGGGGCCTCGCTTACTGAAGCTTTCTTT
>TRBJ2-1|.|TRBV14|.|15
CASSRALGAYNEQFF
TGTGCCAGCAGCCGGGCCCTAGGGGCTTACAATGAGCAGTTCTTC
>TRBJ2-7|.|TRBV5-6|.|12
CASSRQVYEQYF
TGTGCCAGCAGCCGACAGGTTTACGAGCAGTACTTC
>TRBJ2-3|.|TRBV5-1|.|16
CASSSASRPSTDTQYF
TGCGCCAGCAGCTCCGCTAGCCGACCCAGCACAGATACGCAGTATTTT
>TRBJ1-2|TRBD1|TRBV3-1/TRBV3-2|.|18
CASSQERWPGQGPYGYTF
TGTGCCAGCAGCCAAGAAAGGTGGCCGGGACAGGGACCTTATGGCTACACCTTC
>TRBJ2-3|TRBD1|TRBV30|few|14
CAWNNGQGTDTQYF
TGTGCCTGGAATAATGGACAGGGGACAGATACGCAGTATTTT
>TRBJ1-1|.|TRBV12-3/TRBV12-4|.|13
CASSLTLITEAFF
TGTGCCAGCAGTTTAACCCTAATTACTGAAGCTTTCTTT
>TRBJ1-5|.|TRBV5-5|.|13
CASSVMPGQPQHF
TGTGCCAGCAGCGTGATGCCCGGGCAGCCCCAGCATTTT
>TRBJ2-2|.|TRBV5-1|.|15
CASSLVAANTGELFF
TGCGCCAGCAGCTTGGTGGCAGCGAACACCGGGGAGCTGTTTTTT
>TRBJ2-5|TRBD2|TRBV20-1|.|16
CSASRWTSGSQETQYF
TGCAGTGCTAGTCGGTGGACTAGCGGATCACAAGAGACCCAGTACTTC
>TRBJ2-5|.|TRBV9|.|14
CASNLGATQETQYF
TGTGCCAGCAATTTAGGGGCTACGCAAGAGACCCAGTACTTC
>TRBJ2-3|.|TRBV28|.|13
CASYHIGADTQYF
TGTGCCAGCTACCACATAGGGGCAGATACGCAGTATTTT